The rows below give T cell receptor beta chains drawn from one sample of a study of blood T cell repertoires in COVID-19. The method was immunoSEQ multiplex PCR; TCRdb's version includes in-frame clones alone and lacks a portion of them. The repertoire has roughly 250,000 clones, around 85% of them found once; the top ten carry roughly 4%. Material for sequencing was PBMCs or T cells enriched from blood (not recorded which). The receptors derive from a woman under 40 who had recovered from COVID-19. CDR3s include the opening cysteine and the closing phenylalanine or tryptophan. The order of the fields is J gene, V gene, D gene, clone size, CDR3 DNA, CDR3 protein. The D gene is left open where the match is weak. Size is omitted from some rows. Given values are once, few, many or a class for expanded clones.

>TRBJ1-6|TRBV30|TRBD1|.
TGTGCCTGGAGTGGTTCAGGGGGCTCAACTATCTCACCCCTCCACTTT
CAWSGSGGSTISPLHF
>TRBJ1-4|TRBV6-1|TRBD1|.
TGTGCCAGCAGTGAGTTCGACAGGGCAGCAACTAATGAAAAACTGTTTTTT
CASSEFDRAATNEKLFF
>TRBJ1-6|TRBV16|TRBD1|once
TGTGCCAGCAGCCAACCGCGCCCTACAGGGGGAAATTCACCCCTCCACTTT
CASSQPRPTGGNSPLHF
>TRBJ2-7|TRBV19|.|.
TGTGCCAGTAGTATGGAAGCAGTCGGGTCCTACGAGCAGTACTTC
CASSMEAVGSYEQYF
>TRBJ2-1|TRBV19|TRBD2|.
TGTGCCAGTAGTTTCCGGACTAGCGGGAGGATGGGGAATGAGCAGTTCTTC
CASSFRTSGRMGNEQFF
>TRBJ1-6|TRBV6-5|TRBD1|many
TGTGCCACCCGGGACAGGGGCGATAATTCACCCCTCCACTTT
CATRDRGDNSPLHF
>TRBJ2-1|TRBV10-1|TRBD2|once
TGCGCCAGCAGTGAGTCTGGGACTAGCGGGGACAATGAGCAGTTCTTC
CASSESGTSGDNEQFF
>TRBJ2-7|TRBV5-6|.|.
TGTGCCAGCAGCTTGGGACAGGTGAGGACCTACGAGCAGTACTTC
CASSLGQVRTYEQYF
>TRBJ1-1|TRBV28|.|.
TGTGCCAGCAGTTTCAACGGGGGAGGCACTGAAGCTTTCTTT
CASSFNGGGTEAFF
>TRBJ2-7|TRBV27|TRBD1|.
TGTGCCAGCAGAGGGACAGGGGGCATCTACGAGCAGTACTTC
CASRGTGGIYEQYF
>TRBJ2-3|TRBV7-3|TRBD2|.
TGTGCCAGCAGCTTATTAGGCCTAGCGGGAGGGATTGGGAGCACAGATACGCAGTATTTT
CASSLLGLAGGIGSTDTQYF
>TRBJ1-3|TRBV14|.|.
TGTGCCAGCAGCCAAGCAGGGGTCTCTGGAAGCACCATATATTTT
CASSQAGVSGSTIYF
>TRBJ2-7|TRBV10-3|TRBD2|once
TGTGCCATCAGTGAGAGAGCGGGAGGTTCCTACGAGCAGTACTTC
CAISERAGGSYEQYF
>TRBJ2-5|TRBV2|.|.
TGTGCCAGCAGTGGGAACCGAGGGCAGACCCAGTACTTC
CASSGNRGQTQYF
>TRBJ2-7|TRBV28|.|many
TGTGCCAGCTCGGGACTCCTTGGTGAGCAGTACTTC
CASSGLLGEQYF
>TRBJ1-6|TRBV4-1|TRBD1|.
TGCGCCAGCAGCTCGGGACAGCTACCGTCACCCCTCCACTTT
CASSSGQLPSPLHF
>TRBJ2-7|TRBV5-6|TRBD2|few
TGTGCCAGCAGCTTTGGAGCGGGGGGGCTTTACGAGCAGTACTTC
CASSFGAGGLYEQYF
>TRBJ2-1|TRBV5-1|TRBD2|.
TGCGCCAGCAGCCCTCCCGGGACTAGCGGGAGGGCCGGAAATGAGCAGTTCTTC
CASSPPGTSGRAGNEQFF
>TRBJ2-4|TRBV4-1|TRBD2|.
TGCGCCAGCAGCCAAGATGCGGGACTAGCGGGGGGACGTGACATTCAGTACTTC
CASSQDAGLAGGRDIQYF
>TRBJ1-3|TRBV5-6|TRBD1|.
TGTGCCAGCAGCTTTTGGACAGGCTCTGACTCTGGAAACACCATATATTTT
CASSFWTGSDSGNTIYF
>TRBJ2-7|TRBV10-2|.|.
TGCGCCAGCAGTGAGACCACGGGAGTGGGGCGCGAGCAGTACTTC
CASSETTGVGREQYF
>TRBJ1-6|TRBV18|TRBD1|.
TGTGCCAGCTCACCCCAGGACAGGGTTGAGGGCTACTATAATTCACCCCTCCACTTT
CASSPQDRVEGYYNSPLHF
>TRBJ2-2|TRBV7-2|TRBD2|.
TGTGCCAGCAGCTTACAGACTAGCGGACACACCGGGGAGCTGTTTTTT
CASSLQTSGHTGELFF
>TRBJ1-2|TRBV10-2|TRBD1|.
TGCGCCAGCAGTGAGTCGGGACAGGGAGTACGAGGCTACACCTTC
CASSESGQGVRGYTF
>TRBJ2-3|TRBV24-1|.|.
TGTGCCACCAGTGTACGTCGAGGGCCAGATACGCAGTATTTT
CATSVRRGPDTQYF
>TRBJ2-7|TRBV11-2|.|.
TGTGCCAGCAGCCAGACGGGTAGGGGCTCCTACGAGCAGTACTTC
CASSQTGRGSYEQYF
>TRBJ2-5|TRBV29-1|TRBD1|.
TGCAGCGCCCCGGACAGGGAAGAGACCCAGTACTTC
CSAPDREETQYF
>TRBJ2-3|TRBV28|.|.
TGTGCCAGCTTGAGGTGGGATACGCAGTATTTT
CASLRWDTQYF
>TRBJ2-7|TRBV25-1|.|once
TGTGCCAGCAGTGACCGGACAGAGAGCTTTGGACAGTACTTC
CASSDRTESFGQYF
>TRBJ1-3|TRBV11-2|.|once
TGTGCCAGCCTTGGAGCGGGAAACACCATATATTTT
CASLGAGNTIYF
>TRBJ2-7|TRBV7-2|.|.
TGTGCCAGCAGCTCTCCCCTCTCCTACGAGCAGTACTTC
CASSSPLSYEQYF
>TRBJ1-2|TRBV9|TRBD1|.
TGTGCCAGCAGCGCCCCGGGACAGGGGGCTACCTATGGCTATACCTTC
CASSAPGQGATYGYTF
>TRBJ2-2|TRBV5-8|TRBD1|.
TGTGCCAGCAGCCTGGGGACAGCGAACACCGGGGAGCTGTTTTTT
CASSLGTANTGELFF
>TRBJ1-2|TRBV4-1|TRBD1|.
TGCGCCAGCAGCCAAGAGCGACAGGGGATGAGCTACACCTTC
CASSQERQGMSYTF
>TRBJ1-5|TRBV5-6|TRBD1|few
TGTGCCAGCAGCTCCGGGACAGGGAATCAGCCCCAGCATTTT
CASSSGTGNQPQHF
>TRBJ2-7|TRBV19|TRBD1|.
TGTGCCAGTAGTATCGACTCGGGACAGGGATTCTACGAGCAGTACTTC
CASSIDSGQGFYEQYF
>TRBJ2-7|TRBV30|.|.
TGTGCCTGGAGTCGCAGGGCCTACGAGCAGTACTTC
CAWSRRAYEQYF
>TRBJ1-1|TRBV10-3|TRBD1|.
TGTGCCACGGCGGAGACAGGGCCCATGAACACTGAAGCTTTCTTT
CATAETGPMNTEAFF
>TRBJ1-5|TRBV11-2|TRBD1|.
TGTGCCAGCAGCTTAGGTCCCGCTAGGACAGGGGGCTGGCGGCCCCAGCATTTT
CASSLGPARTGGWRPQHF
>TRBJ1-2|TRBV24-1|TRBD1|.
TGTGCCACCAGTGACCCTGGACAGGGTTGGGGCTACACCTTC
CATSDPGQGWGYTF
>TRBJ2-7|TRBV3-1/TRBV3-2|.|.
TGTGCCAGCAGCCAAGATAGCGGCTTAAGCTCCTACGAGCAGTACTTC
CASSQDSGLSSYEQYF
>TRBJ2-1|TRBV10-3|TRBD2|few
TGTGCCATCAGTCGACTAGCGGGAGGGTCCCCGAGCTCCTACAATGAGCAGTTCTTC
CAISRLAGGSPSSYNEQFF
>TRBJ1-2|TRBV7-2|TRBD1|.
TGTGCCAGCAGCCAGGCCGGACAGGGATTACTAAATGGCTACACCTTC
CASSQAGQGLLNGYTF
>TRBJ2-2|TRBV27|.|.
TGTGCCAGCAAGTTGCGGGGTTACACCGGGGAGCTGTTTTTT
CASKLRGYTGELFF
>TRBJ1-3|TRBV20-1|.|once
TGCAGTGCTAGTTCGTCCGGAAACACCATATATTTT
CSASSSGNTIYF
>TRBJ2-1|TRBV7-3|.|.
TGTGCCAGCAGCTTACGATCGGGGGAGCAGTTCTTC
CASSLRSGEQFF
>TRBJ1-1|TRBV20-1|.|.
TGCAGTGCTACCTCCGGGACACAAGCTTTCTTT
CSATSGTQAFF
>TRBJ1-5|TRBV2|.|few
TGTGCCAGCAGTTTCAGGGGTCGGCCCCAGCATTTT
CASSFRGRPQHF
>TRBJ1-4|TRBV7-9|TRBD1|.
TGTGCCAGCAGCCCAGGGGACAGGGGCGATGAAAAACTGTTTTTT
CASSPGDRGDEKLFF
>TRBJ2-2|TRBV12-3/TRBV12-4|.|.
TGTGCCAGCAGTCCGTACGGGACCGGGGAGCTGTTTTTT
CASSPYGTGELFF
>TRBJ2-7|TRBV10-3|TRBD2|.
TGTGCCATCAGTGAGTCGATACTAGCGGCCTACGAGCAGTACTTC
CAISESILAAYEQYF
>TRBJ2-3|TRBV7-9|.|.
TGTGCCAGCAGCCCTGACTGGGAGGCGGATACGCAGTATTTT
CASSPDWEADTQYF